This TCR beta chain stems from a study of early T cells in non-severe SARS-CoV-2 infection. Study as a whole: The study sequenced bulk RNA from unsorted whole blood, with chains unpaired.

In this sample, this clonotype turned up a few times. Its target is unknown. General study points: Private and CD4 specificities were missed by VDJdb matching, which favored anti-spike CD8 responses.

Researchers tagged individual cDNA molecules with unique molecular identifiers. One entry per CDR3 protein, called by TCRdb with MiXCR from the 5' RACE reads. The sample lists some 71,000 distinct CDR3 sequences; 10% to 15% were seen once. Germline CDR1 is SEHNR and CDR2 is FQNEAQ (reference sequence). The V segment lost 7 bases and the J segment 2 bases; nucleotides outside the gene matches: 8. The CDR3 contains 15 residues. The material sequenced was whole blood. The TCR originated in an adult who was a healthcare worker with PCR-confirmed SARS-CoV-2 infection or an uninfected control (not recorded which). The chain employs TRBV7-9 and TRBJ2-3, with 8 positions matching TRBD2. CDR3 bases: TGTGCCAGCATGGTGGCGGGGGGACACACAGATACGCAGTATTTT. Amino acid sequence: CASMVAGGHTDTQYF.